The 3 T cell receptor beta chains below all came from one sample that was sequenced in a study of vaccination effects on CD4 cells after COVID-19 (dated 2022 in TCRdb). The library came from the immunoSEQ multiplex PCR assay. TCRdb stores this immuneACCESS table with in-frame sequences only. Part of the clones is absent; in the studies checked, under half of the shortfall reflects unresolved V genes, and no reason is known for the rest. The sample profile shows around 40,000 clones; roughly two thirds of them were found once. The top ten hold 3.5% to 4.5% of the sample. After more than 9 days of culture, CD4+ T cells were isolated with the EasySep CD4+ T cell isolation kit. These receptors' targets are unknown. The sequenced sample was CD4+ T cells from PBMCs cultured without peptide, obtained before COVID-19 vaccination. Receptor source: a human donor who received a COVID-19 vaccine.

CDR3 protein: CASRPIAGGGGDTQYF. The DNA of the CDR3 is TGTGCCAGCCGTCCTATAGCGGGGGGCGGGGGAGATACGCAGTATTTT. The chain has TRBV6-6 and TRBJ2-3; 10 nucleotides align to TRBD2. This CDR3 has 16 residues. The V gene's germline CDR1 is MNHNY and CDR2 SVGAGI (reference sequence). Trimming cost V 8 bases and J 5 bases; bases outside gene matches: 13.

This rearrangement joins TRBV3-1 (or the pseudogene TRBV3-2) to TRBJ1-2; weak D call: TRBD1 (5 bases). Looked up from germline, CDR1 is LGHDT and CDR2 is YNNKEL (reference sequence). V lost 1 base, J lost 4 bases, and 16 bases lay in between. The CDR3 runs 16 residues. Here the CDR3 DNA reads TGTGCCAGCAGCCAAGGATCGGGGGGGGTGGGCTATGGCTACACCTTC. As protein: CASSQGSGGVGYGYTF.

J is TRBJ1-3 and V is TRBV11-2, with D tentatively TRBD1 (5 bases). Germline V lookup: CDR1 SGHAT, CDR2 FQNNGV. Trimming took 4 bases from V and 4 from J, leaving 14 bases between them. The CDR3 has 15 residues. This CDR3 reads CASSSPGGVGNTIYF. The CDR3 DNA reads as TGTGCCAGCAGCTCCCCTGGGGGGGTGGGAAACACCATATATTTT.